This T cell receptor (beta chain) was profiled in a study of TIL therapy for anti-PD-1-resistant metastatic lung cancer. Study-level information: Most patients had lung adenocarcinoma; a handful of tumors were EGFR-mutant, two ALK-rearranged; half smoked currently or formerly.

The libraries were made with immunoSEQ v3. Using immunoSEQ multiplex PCR, the repertoire was profiled, and TCRdb retains in-frame clones only, with some absent. Among over 10,000 clones listed, roughly three fifths were seen once. Trimming removed 1 base from V and 2 bases from J, with 6 bases in between. Germline assignment: CDR1 SNHLY and CDR2 FYNNEI. This CDR3 contains 13 residues. Time point here: pre-treatment sample, taken before nivolumab and TIL therapy. Pleural nodules or supraclavicular lymph nodes made up most of the excised metastases sampled. Progressing patients received lymphodepletion, expanded TIL infusion and IL-2. Patients were adults with stage 4 NSCLC.

The chain is built from TRBV2 and TRBJ2-7; D remains unclear. The sequence was collected from a woman between 30 and 80 years old with non-small cell lung cancer. The sample in question was tumor tissue, obtained at baseline. The CDR3 reads CASSEGGTYEQYF. The CDR3 nucleotides are TGTGCCAGCAGTGAAGGGGGAACCTACGAGCAGTACTTC.